Below, 30 T cell receptor beta chains from the same sample are listed, as sequenced in a study of OX40 agonist ivuxolimab in advanced cancers. Sequenced by immunoSEQ multiplex PCR; TCRdb stores in-frame clones only, minus some. Of 68,000 or so clones in the sample, approximately 90% were seen once. The sample in question was CD4+ or CD8+ T cells sorted from blood, obtained in a trial of the OX40 agonist ivuxolimab. The receptor source for this set is an adult with an advanced solid tumor such as melanoma, head and neck, liver or kidney cancer.

The count of this clone is one. The rearrangement joins TRBV4-1 to TRBJ2-3; 9 nucleotides align to TRBD2. Germline V gene lookup returns CDR1 MGHRA and CDR2 YSYEKL. The CDR3 spans 17 residues. J was trimmed by 2 bases and V by 0 bases; bases with no gene match: 6. The DNA of the CDR3 is TGCGCCAGCAGCCAAGATCGGGCGGGGGGGACCACAGATACGCAGTATTTT. As protein: CASSQDRAGGTTDTQYF.

The V call is TRBV9, the J call TRBJ2-3; 11 positions match TRBD2. Per germline, CDR1 SGDLS and CDR2 YYNGEE. The CDR3 consists of 16 residues. V lost 4 bases and J lost 2; bases outside the gene matches: 6. In DNA, the CDR3 is TGTGCCAGCAGCTTACTAGCGGGAGAGTTCACAGATACGCAGTATTTT. Translated, it gives CASSLLAGEFTDTQYF. Filled out from reference TRBV9 and TRBJ2-3, the complete variable domain reads DSGVTQTPKHLITATGQRVTLRCSPRSGDLSVYWYQQSLDQGLQFLIQYYNGEERAKGNILERFSAQQFPDLHSELNLSSLELGDSALYFCASSLLAGEFTDTQYFGPGTRLTVL.

This chain connects TRBV6-6 to TRBJ1-4, with D hard to call. The V and J ends lost 5 bases and 8 bases respectively, with 9 bases between them. Per germline, CDR1 MNHNY and CDR2 SVGAGI (reference sequence). This CDR3 contains 12 residues. CDR3 DNA sequence: TGTGCCAGCAGTGATCCAAACGAAAAACTGTTTTTT. This codes for CASSDPNEKLFF.

The chain is built from TRBV6-6 and TRBJ2-3; 11 nucleotides align to TRBD2. Per germline, CDR1 MNHNY and CDR2 SVGAGI (reference sequence). The trim removed 6 bases at V and 2 bases at J, leaving 4 bases unmatched. CDR3 length: 15 residues. Here the CDR3 DNA reads TGTGCCAGCAGACCGACTAGCGGGACCACAGATACGCAGTATTTT. Translating gives CASRPTSGTTDTQYF.

Details on this clone: A read error may produce the germline difference seen at one junction end. The CDR3 reads CASSRTDSYGQYF. DNA for the CDR3: TGTGCCAGTAGTCGGACAGACTCCTACGGGCAGTACTTC. The chain couples TRBV19 to TRBJ2-7, with a possible D match to TRBD1 (6 bases). The CDR3 runs 13 residues. Germline assignment: CDR1 LNHDA and CDR2 SQIVND (reference sequence).

This chain uses TRBV7-6 with TRBJ2-6; 8 bases align to TRBD1. With 3 bases clipped from V and 2 bases from J, the junction kept 0 bases outside the gene matches. CDR3 length: 15 residues. CDR1 is SGHVS and CDR2 is FNYEAQ in the germline V gene. CDR3 DNA sequence: TGTGCCAGCAGCTTGGGACAGGCTGGGGCCAACGTCCTGACTTTC. The encoded protein is CASSLGQAGANVLTF.

The rearrangement uses TRBV5-1 and TRBJ2-5; 9 nucleotides match TRBD1. Looked up from germline, CDR1 is SGHRS and CDR2 is YFSETQ. V shed 4 bases and J 4 bases; nucleotides not matched to a gene: 8. The CDR3 sequence is 15 residues long. The CDR3, as DNA: TGCGCCAGCAGCCCCGGGACAGGGATCGTAGAGACCCAGTACTTC. Residues: CASSPGTGIVETQYF.

This clone was seen once. The rearrangement uses TRBV6-5 and TRBJ2-5; 12 bases map to TRBD2. The CDR3 runs to 14 residues. Per the germline V gene, CDR1 is MNHEY and CDR2 is SVGAGI. The junction had 8 bases not matched to a gene; V was cut back by 6 bases and J by 9 bases. In DNA, the CDR3 is TGTGCCAGCAGCCCTAGCGGGGGGGGCGCTCCCCAGTACTTC. This codes for CASSPSGGGAPQYF.

V and J are TRBV30 and TRBJ1-2, with D tentatively TRBD1 (5 bases). Trimming pared 5 bases from V and 8 bases from J, leaving 24 bases between. The germline V gene has CDR1 GTSNPN and CDR2 SVGIG (reference sequence). The CDR3 has 15 amino acids. The CDR3 protein is CAWAIWVNGGGGYTF. Written as DNA, the CDR3 is TGTGCCTGGGCAATTTGGGTCAATGGGGGAGGGGGCTACACCTTC.

The CDR3 DNA is TGTGCCAGCCCCCGTCCCCCGCAGGACATCGAGGCTGGGGCCAACGTCCTGACTTTC. Translated, it gives CASPRPPQDIEAGANVLTF. The rearrangement joins TRBV19 to TRBJ2-6; D is perhaps TRBD1 (5 bases). Germline V gene sequence: CDR1 LNHDA, CDR2 SQIVND (reference sequence). There are 19 residues in the CDR3. V was trimmed by 9 bases and J by 2 bases, leaving 26 bases between them.

The DNA of the CDR3 is TGTGCCTGGAGTGCGGACAGAGCTAACTATGGCTACACCTTC. This gives the protein CAWSADRANYGYTF. The rearrangement links TRBV30 to TRBJ1-2, with a tentative D call TRBD1 (6 bases). The CDR3 runs to 14 residues. The V gene's germline CDR1 is GTSNPN and CDR2 SVGIG (reference sequence). V lost 1 base and J 0 bases, leaving 9 bases between the germline ends.

The chain joins TRBV5-1 to TRBJ2-7, with a weak D call TRBD2 (5 bases). Germline CDR1 SGHRS, CDR2 YFSETQ. Trimming removed 0 bases at V and 4 bases at J, with 11 bases between. The CDR3 runs 14 residues. The chain's CDR3 is CASSLVSGTYEQYF. As DNA, the CDR3 is TGCGCCAGCAGCTTGGTTTCGGGAACTTACGAGCAGTACTTC. The full variable domain, with the rest looked up from reference TRBV5-1 and TRBJ2-7, is KAGVTQTPRYLIKTRGQQVTLSCSPISGHRSVSWYQQTPGQGLQFLFEYFSETQRNKGNFPGRFSGRQFSNSRSEMNVSTLELGDSALYLCASSLVSGTYEQYFGPGTRLTVT.

The rearrangement uses TRBV4-1 and TRBJ2-1; no clear D gene. Between the trimmed V and J ends, which lost 4 bases and 1 base, there was a span of 17 bases. The germline CDR1 and CDR2 sequences are MGHRA and YSYEKL. The CDR3 is made up of 17 amino acids. CDR3 protein: CASSPRANAASYNEQFF. CDR3 DNA sequence: TGCGCCAGCAGCCCTCGCGCGAACGCAGCATCCTACAATGAGCAGTTCTTC.

The chain recombines TRBV7-8 with TRBJ1-6, with TRBD1 as a possible D gene (5 bases). The CDR3 is 16 residues long. Between the trimmed V and J ends, which lost 1 base and 11 bases, there was a span of 18 bases. Germline V lookup: CDR1 SGHVS, CDR2 FQNEAQ. CDR3 in amino acids: CASSLGWRGEQPPLHF. The CDR3 DNA follows: TGTGCCAGCAGCTTAGGGTGGAGGGGTGAACAACCACCCCTCCACTTT.

V gene TRBV10-3 combines with J gene TRBJ2-7, with D possibly TRBD1 on 6 matching bases. CDR1 and CDR2 from the germline V gene are ENHRY and SYGVKD. V was pared by 5 bases and J by 0 bases, with 14 bases between. The CDR3 spans 15 residues. CDR3 DNA: TGTGCCATCAGTACTTCAGGGGTGGGCTCCTACGAGCAGTACTTC. Translating it yields CAISTSGVGSYEQYF.

This clone was detected only a few times. J is TRBJ1-4 and V is TRBV10-3, with 10 bases lining up with TRBD1. V lost 6 bases, J lost 4 bases, and 2 bases stayed unmatched. CDR3 length: 14 amino acids. CDR1 is ENHRY, CDR2 SYGVKD, per germline. DNA of the CDR3: TGTGCCATCAGCGGGACAGGGGATAATGAAAAACTGTTTTTT. This sequence encodes CAISGTGDNEKLFF.

This clone appeared a few times. The rearrangement uses TRBV6-6 and TRBJ2-7; TRBD1 matches at 7 bases. Germline CDR1 and CDR2: MNHNY and SVGAGI (reference sequence). J lost 0 bases, V lost 6 bases, and 2 bases had no gene match. The CDR3 runs to 13 residues. CDR3 in amino acids: CASSWDSSYEQYF. CDR3 sequence (DNA): TGTGCCAGCAGCTGGGACAGCTCCTACGAGCAGTACTTC.

This chain joins TRBV6-6 and TRBJ2-7; 7 nucleotides line up with TRBD2. There are 13 residues in the CDR3. CDR1 is MNHNY and CDR2 is SVGAGI in the germline V gene (reference sequence). After removal of 5 bases from V and 5 bases from J, the junction contained 6 bases not matched to a gene. CDR3 residues: CASSLRDYHEQYF. CDR3 bases: TGTGCCAGCAGTCTCCGGGACTACCACGAGCAGTACTTC.

This rearrangement joins TRBV6-5 to TRBJ2-1; D assignment may be TRBD1 or TRBD2 (5 bases each). V was shortened by 3 bases and J by 3 bases, with 6 bases between the two germline ends. The CDR3 spans 13 residues. Germline V gene lookup returns CDR1 MNHEY and CDR2 SVGAGI. CDR3 region: CASSYGGYNEQFF. DNA for the CDR3: TGTGCCAGCAGTTATGGGGGCTACAATGAGCAGTTCTTC.

J is TRBJ2-7 and V is TRBV10-1, with D possibly being TRBD1 (6 bases). CDR3 size: 14 residues. Looked up from germline, CDR1 is WNHNN and CDR2 is SYGVQD (reference sequence). V was cut by 0 bases and J by 6 bases, with 12 bases left in between. DNA of the CDR3: TGCGCCAGCAGTGAGTCGGTACAGGGAGTCGAGCAGTACTTC. It yields the protein CASSESVQGVEQYF.

The chain has TRBV25-1 and TRBJ1-4, with 7 bases that match TRBD1. Germline values: CDR1 MGHDK, CDR2 SYGVNS. The CDR3 consists of 17 residues. Germline trimming cut 1 base from V and 10 bases from J; bases unmatched to any gene: 15. DNA of the CDR3: TGTGCCAGCAGTGAATTGGGGGACAGTTTCCAAAGCGGAAAACTGTTTTTT. Its protein is CASSELGDSFQSGKLFF.

The V gene is TRBV6-1, the J gene TRBJ2-7, with TRBD2 matching 9 bases. After removal of 7 bases from V and 5 bases from J, the junction contained 6 bases not matched to a gene. The CDR3 has 13 residues. The V gene's germline CDR1 is MNHNS and CDR2 SASEGT. CDR3: CASKVAGAHEQYF. CDR3 sequence (DNA): TGTGCCAGCAAAGTAGCGGGAGCCCACGAGCAGTACTTC.

The V call is TRBV27, the J call TRBJ1-3; weak D call: TRBD1 (5 bases). There are 14 residues in the CDR3. Germline values: CDR1 MNHEY, CDR2 SMNVEV (reference sequence). The ends were cut back, 4 bases at V and 7 bases at J, with 14 bases in the middle. The CDR3 nucleotides are TGTGCCAGCAGTTCTGGGGCGGCCGGGAACACCATATATTTT. As protein: CASSSGAAGNTIYF.

The chain combines TRBV19 with TRBJ1-5, with a tentative D call TRBD1 (6 bases). CDR3 length equals 17 residues. Per the germline V gene, CDR1 is LNHDA and CDR2 is SQIVND (reference sequence). Trimming took 5 bases from V and 5 from J, leaving 22 bases between them. CDR3 amino acids: CASSHPGHAYGDQPQHF. CDR3 sequence (DNA): TGTGCCAGTAGTCACCCGGGACACGCGTATGGTGATCAGCCCCAGCATTTT.

V and J are TRBV30 and TRBJ1-2, with 7 bases aligning to TRBD1. Germline trimming cut 5 bases from V and 2 bases from J; bases unmatched to any gene: 2. Germline CDR1 is GTSNPN and CDR2 is SVGIG (reference sequence). The CDR3 consists of 12 residues. CDR3 loop: CAWQQGNYGYTF. In DNA form, the CDR3 reads TGTGCCTGGCAACAGGGGAACTATGGCTACACCTTC.

This chain links TRBV19 with TRBJ1-4; D remains unclear. Germline CDR1 and CDR2: LNHDA and SQIVND (reference sequence). This CDR3 comprises 14 residues. V was cut by 6 bases and J by 6 bases, with 14 bases left in between. The CDR3 DNA follows: TGTGCCAGTAGCACTTCGACGGTGCATGAAAAACTGTTTTTT. This codes for CASSTSTVHEKLFF.

The V and J genes are TRBV28 and TRBJ1-2; 7 positions agree with TRBD1. In germline, CDR1 is MDHEN, CDR2 SYDVKM. The CDR3 is made up of 14 amino acids. J was trimmed by 4 bases and V by 10 bases; bases with no gene match: 12. DNA for the CDR3: TGTGCCACCTCGGGAGGGGGCGCTGGCTATGGCTACACCTTC. Translated: CATSGGGAGYGYTF.

This clone was recorded only once. This chain joins TRBV19 and TRBJ1-2; D perhaps matches TRBD1 (5 bases). Germline CDR1 is LNHDA and CDR2 is SQIVND (reference sequence). This CDR3 region has 13 residues. Trimming removed 5 bases at V and 4 bases at J, with 11 bases between. The CDR3, as DNA: TGTGCCAGTAGTGCGACAGTGTTCTATGGCTACACCTTC. Protein product: CASSATVFYGYTF.

The gene calls are TRBV19 and TRBJ2-1, with 11 bases that match TRBD1. Trimming at V came to 3 bases and at J to 14 bases, leaving 6 bases not matched to a gene. CDR1 and CDR2 (germline): LNHDA, SQIVND (reference sequence). There are 13 residues in the CDR3. The CDR3 loop is CASSITWDRGKFF. As DNA, the CDR3 is TGTGCCAGTAGTATTACTTGGGACAGGGGGAAGTTCTTC.

V and J are TRBV10-1 and TRBJ1-1; 7 nucleotides match TRBD1. This CDR3 is built from 13 residues. CDR1 and CDR2 (germline): WNHNN, SYGVQD (reference sequence). V gave up 3 bases and J gave up 8 bases; unmatched junction bases: 6. Here the CDR3 reads CASSEQGPEEAFF. CDR3 DNA: TGCGCCAGCAGTGAACAGGGGCCCGAAGAAGCTTTCTTT.